This is a list of T cell receptor beta chains from one sample in a study of T cell responses to AZD1222 COVID-19 vaccine. Assay used: immunoSEQ multiplex PCR; TCRdb lists only in-frame clones, some missing. The sample holds about 55,000 clones, 80% to 90% seen once. This sample comprised peripheral blood, obtained on day 0 of AZD1222 vaccination. These receptors all stem from an adult in good health. Both conserved end residues are part of each CDR3. The order of the fields is CDR3 DNA, CDR3 protein, clone size, D gene, V gene, J gene. A D gene is named only where the DNA matches it firmly. Clone size is shown for a subset of rows, as once, few, many or a class of expanded clone.

CDR3nt: TGTGCCAGCAGTTACTCGGGACCCTATAATTCACCCCTCCACTTT; CDR3aa: CASSYSGPYNSPLHF; abundance: .; d_gene: .; v_gene: TRBV6-5; j_gene: TRBJ1-6
CDR3nt: TGTGCCAGCAGCTTAGACAGAAGGTCCACAGATACGCAGTATTTT; CDR3aa: CASSLDRRSTDTQYF; abundance: .; d_gene: .; v_gene: TRBV7-6; j_gene: TRBJ2-3
CDR3nt: TGTGCCAGCAGTGAAGCCCCCGGGAGCCCCAGGGAGCTGTTTTTT; CDR3aa: CASSEAPGSPRELFF; abundance: .; d_gene: .; v_gene: TRBV6-1; j_gene: TRBJ2-2
CDR3nt: TGCGCCAGCAGTCGCCGGGTGCAAGAGACCCAGTACTTC; CDR3aa: CASSRRVQETQYF; abundance: .; d_gene: .; v_gene: TRBV5-1; j_gene: TRBJ2-5
CDR3nt: TGTGCCAGCAGCTTGGCCGCAGGGGGAGGTGGCTATGGCTACACCTTC; CDR3aa: CASSLAAGGGGYGYTF; abundance: .; d_gene: TRBD1; v_gene: TRBV5-5; j_gene: TRBJ1-2
CDR3nt: TGTGCCAGCAGTTCCGGTACACTTCTCGGCGAGCAGTACTTC; CDR3aa: CASSSGTLLGEQYF; abundance: .; d_gene: .; v_gene: TRBV27; j_gene: TRBJ2-7
CDR3nt: TGTGCCTGGCGACAGTCTGATGAAAAACTGTTTTTT; CDR3aa: CAWRQSDEKLFF; abundance: .; d_gene: .; v_gene: TRBV30; j_gene: TRBJ1-4
CDR3nt: TGTGCTAGCAGGGGCAGCGGTGAAAAACTGTTTTTT; CDR3aa: CASRGSGEKLFF; abundance: .; d_gene: .; v_gene: TRBV28; j_gene: TRBJ1-4
CDR3nt: TGTGCCAGTAGTATCTCCGGGACAGTGAACAATGAGCAGTTCTTC; CDR3aa: CASSISGTVNNEQFF; abundance: .; d_gene: TRBD1; v_gene: TRBV19; j_gene: TRBJ2-1
CDR3nt: TGTGCCATCAGTGATGGACCGAACACTGAAGCTTTCTTT; CDR3aa: CAISDGPNTEAFF; abundance: .; d_gene: .; v_gene: TRBV10-3; j_gene: TRBJ1-1
CDR3nt: TGCGCCAGCAGCTTAGCGGGAGCTAGCACAGATACGCAGTATTTT; CDR3aa: CASSLAGASTDTQYF; abundance: .; d_gene: TRBD2; v_gene: TRBV5-1; j_gene: TRBJ2-3
CDR3nt: TGTGCCAGCAGCGTAGGGGTGACTTTAGATCAGCCCCAGCATTTT; CDR3aa: CASSVGVTLDQPQHF; abundance: .; d_gene: .; v_gene: TRBV9; j_gene: TRBJ1-5
CDR3nt: TGCGCCAGCAGCCTACAGCAGCTCACAGATACGCAGTATTTT; CDR3aa: CASSLQQLTDTQYF; abundance: .; d_gene: .; v_gene: TRBV5-1; j_gene: TRBJ2-3
CDR3nt: TGTGCCTGGAGCGGGATACGAGAGACCCAGTACTTC; CDR3aa: CAWSGIRETQYF; abundance: .; d_gene: .; v_gene: TRBV30; j_gene: TRBJ2-5
CDR3nt: TGCAGCGTTAGAACAGGGCGCGGTGGATCTAATGAAAAACTGTTTTTT; CDR3aa: CSVRTGRGGSNEKLFF; abundance: .; d_gene: .; v_gene: TRBV29-1; j_gene: TRBJ1-4
CDR3nt: TGTGCCAGCAGTGGCTCCGGGACTGTACTATACGAGCAGTACTTC; CDR3aa: CASSGSGTVLYEQYF; abundance: few; d_gene: .; v_gene: TRBV27; j_gene: TRBJ2-7
CDR3nt: TGTGCCAGCAGCTTGTCATCGAACACTGAAGCTTTCTTT; CDR3aa: CASSLSSNTEAFF; abundance: .; d_gene: .; v_gene: TRBV5-8; j_gene: TRBJ1-1
CDR3nt: TGTGCCAGCAGTTACTCGCGGGAGGGAAGGAATCAGCCCCAGCATTTT; CDR3aa: CASSYSREGRNQPQHF; abundance: .; d_gene: .; v_gene: TRBV6-2/TRBV6-3; j_gene: TRBJ1-5
CDR3nt: TGCGCCAGCAGCCAACCCTCCCCTGGGGGGAACCGAAACACCATATATTTT; CDR3aa: CASSQPSPGGNRNTIYF; abundance: .; d_gene: .; v_gene: TRBV4-1; j_gene: TRBJ1-3
CDR3nt: TGTGCCAGCAGTGACAGCACTGGATCTGGAAACACCATATATTTT; CDR3aa: CASSDSTGSGNTIYF; abundance: once; d_gene: .; v_gene: TRBV6-4; j_gene: TRBJ1-3
CDR3nt: TGTGCCAGTAAATTGGGGAACTATGGCTACACCTTC; CDR3aa: CASKLGNYGYTF; abundance: .; d_gene: .; v_gene: TRBV19; j_gene: TRBJ1-2
CDR3nt: TGTGCCAGCAGTGAAGCGGTCTACGGGGGTGGGACAGATACGCAGTATTTT; CDR3aa: CASSEAVYGGGTDTQYF; abundance: .; d_gene: .; v_gene: TRBV6-1; j_gene: TRBJ2-3
CDR3nt: TGTGCCAGCAGCCCGAGGACAGGGGGGCATTCACCCCTCCACTTT; CDR3aa: CASSPRTGGHSPLHF; abundance: .; d_gene: TRBD1; v_gene: TRBV3-1/TRBV3-2; j_gene: TRBJ1-6
CDR3nt: TGTGCCAGCTGCCTTGGGGGGTCCTACAATGAGCAGTTCTTC; CDR3aa: CASCLGGSYNEQFF; abundance: .; d_gene: .; v_gene: TRBV6-5; j_gene: TRBJ2-1
CDR3nt: TGCGCCAGCAGCTTTAACAGTGGTGCGAATGGCTACACCTTC; CDR3aa: CASSFNSGANGYTF; abundance: .; d_gene: .; v_gene: TRBV5-1; j_gene: TRBJ1-2
CDR3nt: TGTGCCAGCAGTGACTCGGGAGGGTTCGATGGCTACACCTTC; CDR3aa: CASSDSGGFDGYTF; abundance: .; d_gene: .; v_gene: TRBV6-4; j_gene: TRBJ1-2
CDR3nt: TGTGCCAGCAGTTATTCAGGGGGTGGCGGGGAGCTGTTTTTT; CDR3aa: CASSYSGGGGELFF; abundance: .; d_gene: TRBD1; v_gene: TRBV6-5; j_gene: TRBJ2-2
CDR3nt: TGTGCCAGCAGTGAACAGCCGGGACGAGGTAGAGCTGAAGCTTTCTTT; CDR3aa: CASSEQPGRGRAEAFF; abundance: .; d_gene: .; v_gene: TRBV6-1; j_gene: TRBJ1-1
CDR3nt: TGTGCCAGCAGCTTTGGTACGGGTCAGTGGGACGAGCAGTACTTC; CDR3aa: CASSFGTGQWDEQYF; abundance: .; d_gene: .; v_gene: TRBV5-4; j_gene: TRBJ2-7
CDR3nt: TGCAGCGTTGGGGCCATTGGGGGCGGCGGTAGCAGCGAGCAGTATTTT; CDR3aa: CSVGAIGGGGSSEQYF; abundance: .; d_gene: .; v_gene: TRBV29-1; j_gene: TRBJ2-3
CDR3nt: TGTGCCAGCAGGGGGACAGGGGTTATTTCACCCCTCCACTTT; CDR3aa: CASRGTGVISPLHF; abundance: .; d_gene: TRBD1; v_gene: TRBV27; j_gene: TRBJ1-6
CDR3nt: TGCGCCAGCAGCTTACGATCCAGGGATCAGCCCCAGCATTTT; CDR3aa: CASSLRSRDQPQHF; abundance: .; d_gene: .; v_gene: TRBV4-3; j_gene: TRBJ1-5
CDR3nt: TGTGCCAGCAGTTACCGTGGGACCTACACAGATACGCAGTATTTT; CDR3aa: CASSYRGTYTDTQYF; abundance: .; d_gene: .; v_gene: TRBV6-5; j_gene: TRBJ2-3
CDR3nt: TGTGCCAGCAGCCCCTCAGGCCCTCAGCCAGATACGCAGTATTTT; CDR3aa: CASSPSGPQPDTQYF; abundance: once; d_gene: .; v_gene: TRBV11-2; j_gene: TRBJ2-3
CDR3nt: TGTGCCAGCAGGGGCAGGGGAGGTGAAAAACTGTTTTTT; CDR3aa: CASRGRGGEKLFF; abundance: .; d_gene: .; v_gene: TRBV6-5; j_gene: TRBJ1-4
CDR3nt: TGTGCCAGCAGTGGACAGGTACGAGAGACCCAGTACTTC; CDR3aa: CASSGQVRETQYF; abundance: .; d_gene: TRBD1; v_gene: TRBV12-3/TRBV12-4; j_gene: TRBJ2-5
CDR3nt: TGTGCCAGCAGCTCTCGGCGGGGAAACACTGAAGCTTTCTTT; CDR3aa: CASSSRRGNTEAFF; abundance: .; d_gene: .; v_gene: TRBV7-9; j_gene: TRBJ1-1
CDR3nt: TGTGCCAGCAGTTACTTCGGGCGAAACACAGATACGCAGTATTTT; CDR3aa: CASSYFGRNTDTQYF; abundance: .; d_gene: .; v_gene: TRBV6-2/TRBV6-3; j_gene: TRBJ2-3
CDR3nt: TGTGCCAGCAGAAGACAGGATACTTCACCCCTCCACTTT; CDR3aa: CASRRQDTSPLHF; abundance: .; d_gene: .; v_gene: TRBV6-5; j_gene: TRBJ1-6
CDR3nt: TGTGCCTGGAGTTTCGGGTCGGAAGGGACTGAAGCTTTCTTT; CDR3aa: CAWSFGSEGTEAFF; abundance: .; d_gene: .; v_gene: TRBV30; j_gene: TRBJ1-1
CDR3nt: TGTGCCACCGCGACCATTGGGACGGAACCCAACACCGGGGAGCTGTTTTTT; CDR3aa: CATATIGTEPNTGELFF; abundance: .; d_gene: .; v_gene: TRBV24-1; j_gene: TRBJ2-2
CDR3nt: TGCGCCAGCAAAACAGCGGGAGCCTACGAGCAGTACTTC; CDR3aa: CASKTAGAYEQYF; abundance: few; d_gene: TRBD2; v_gene: TRBV5-1; j_gene: TRBJ2-7
CDR3nt: TGTGCCAGCAGCTTAGGTTCAGGCCAGAACACTGAAGCTTTCTTT; CDR3aa: CASSLGSGQNTEAFF; abundance: .; d_gene: .; v_gene: TRBV7-2; j_gene: TRBJ1-1
CDR3nt: TGCGCCAGCAGCATGGGACGGGCCCAAGAGACCCAGTACTTC; CDR3aa: CASSMGRAQETQYF; abundance: .; d_gene: .; v_gene: TRBV5-1; j_gene: TRBJ2-5
CDR3nt: TGCGCCAGCAGCTTCCGGGCTGGGGCCAACGTCCTGACTTTC; CDR3aa: CASSFRAGANVLTF; abundance: .; d_gene: .; v_gene: TRBV5-1; j_gene: TRBJ2-6